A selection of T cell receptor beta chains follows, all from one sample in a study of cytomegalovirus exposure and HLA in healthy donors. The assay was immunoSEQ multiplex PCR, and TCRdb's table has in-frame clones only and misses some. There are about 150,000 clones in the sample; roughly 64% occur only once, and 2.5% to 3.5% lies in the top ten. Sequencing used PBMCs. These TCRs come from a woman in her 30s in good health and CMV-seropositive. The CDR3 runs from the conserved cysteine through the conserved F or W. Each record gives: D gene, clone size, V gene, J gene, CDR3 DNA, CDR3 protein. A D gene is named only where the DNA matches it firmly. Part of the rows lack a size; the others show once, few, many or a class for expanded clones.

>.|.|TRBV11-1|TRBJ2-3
TGTGCCAGCAGCTTAGCAGGGGGAGCAGGTACGCAGTATTTT
CASSLAGGAGTQYF
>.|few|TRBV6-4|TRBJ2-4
TGTGCCAGCAGTGACTCATCCGGGACAAGAAACATTCAGTACTTC
CASSDSSGTRNIQYF
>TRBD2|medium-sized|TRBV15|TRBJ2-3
TGTGCCACCAGCACCACTCGGGGGACTAGCGGGAGTCGAGCGGCAGATACGCAGTATTTT
CATSTTRGTSGSRAADTQYF
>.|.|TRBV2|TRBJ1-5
TGTGCCAGCAGGGAGGGTCTCAGCAATCAGCCCCAGCATTTT
CASREGLSNQPQHF
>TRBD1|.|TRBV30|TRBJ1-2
TGTGCCTGGACCCAGGGGGCAAACTATGGCTACACCTTC
CAWTQGANYGYTF
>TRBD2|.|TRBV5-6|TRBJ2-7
TGTGCCAGCACCCCAGAGAGAGCGGGGAGCTCCTACGAGCAGTACTTC
CASTPERAGSSYEQYF
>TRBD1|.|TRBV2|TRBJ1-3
TGTGCCAGCAGTGATCAGGGGGCGCGAGGAAACACCATATATTTT
CASSDQGARGNTIYF
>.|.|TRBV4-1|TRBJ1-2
TGCGCCAGCAGCCAAGTAATTTCAGGGGCCGGTGGCTACACCTTC
CASSQVISGAGGYTF
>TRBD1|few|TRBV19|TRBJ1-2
TGTGCCAGTAGTCCCTGGACAGGCGGGGACTATGGCTACACCTTC
CASSPWTGGDYGYTF
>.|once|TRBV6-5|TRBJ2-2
TGTGCCAGCAGTTATTTTCCTAACACCGGGGAGCTGTTTTTT
CASSYFPNTGELFF
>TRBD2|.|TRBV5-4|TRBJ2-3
TGTGCCAGCAGCCTTACTAGCGGGGGGGCTCAGACAGATACGCAGTATTTT
CASSLTSGGAQTDTQYF
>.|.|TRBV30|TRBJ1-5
TGTGCCTGGAGTGATTTACAGCCTAATCAGCCCCAGCATTTT
CAWSDLQPNQPQHF
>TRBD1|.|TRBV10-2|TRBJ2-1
TGCGCTCTTGGGACAGACTACAATGAGCAGTTCTTC
CALGTDYNEQFF
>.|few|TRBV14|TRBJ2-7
TGTGCCAGCAGCCAAGGACTCGTTAATACCTACGAGCAGTACTTC
CASSQGLVNTYEQYF
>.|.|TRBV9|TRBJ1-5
TGTGCCAGCAGCGCGGGAGGGACTCTGAGGGGCAATCAGCCCCAGCATTTT
CASSAGGTLRGNQPQHF
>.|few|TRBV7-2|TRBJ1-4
TGTGCCAGCAGCTTCGGATGGGGGCGAGCAACTAATGAAAAACTGTTTTTT
CASSFGWGRATNEKLFF